Shown below are 19 T cell receptor beta chains from a single sample sequenced in a study of cytomegalovirus exposure and HLA in healthy donors. Sequencing was performed with immunoSEQ multiplex PCR; in TCRdb, only in-frame clones are kept and a portion is missing. Here the sample spans more than 250,000 clones, just over 85% being singletons. Material: PBMCs. These receptors were taken from a woman between 18 and 30 years old in good health and CMV-seronegative.

The V and J genes are TRBV4-3 and TRBJ1-4; TRBD1 aligns across 10 bases. Germline V gives CDR1 LGHNA, CDR2 YSLEER. The V segment lost 2 bases and the J segment 7 bases; nucleotides outside the gene matches: 4. CDR3 length equals 15 residues. The CDR3 DNA reads as TGCGCCAGCAGCCAATCGACAGGGGGCGGTGAAAAACTGTTTTTT. This codes for CASSQSTGGGEKLFF.

CDR3 in DNA: TGTGCCAGCGGCCGGGAGCGGGAGCTGCGGTACTTC. As protein: CASGRERELRYF. This sequence joins TRBV2 and TRBJ2-7; 8 bases line up with TRBD2. This CDR3 is built from 12 residues. V lost 8 bases, J lost 12 bases, and 12 bases stayed unmatched. The V gene's germline CDR1 is SNHLY and CDR2 FYNNEI.

J is TRBJ1-2 and V is TRBV12-5; TRBD1 aligns across 8 bases. Germline V lookup: CDR1 LGHNT, CDR2 FRNRAP. The V gene end was trimmed by 0 bases and the J gene end by 2 bases; junction bases not matched to a gene: 5. This CDR3 region has 16 residues. The CDR3 spells CASGLVPGTGNYGYTF. CDR3 coding DNA: TGTGCTAGTGGTTTGGTTCCTGGGACAGGCAACTATGGCTACACCTTC.

The rearrangement joins TRBV9 to TRBJ1-1; D is perhaps TRBD1 (6 bases). V was trimmed by 2 bases and J by 0 bases, leaving 11 bases between them. The CDR3 covers 15 residues. The V gene's germline CDR1 is SGDLS and CDR2 YYNGEE. The CDR3 DNA reads TGTGCCAGCAGCGTTGACACAGGGCTGAACACTGAAGCTTTCTTT. It is translated as CASSVDTGLNTEAFF.

The chain couples TRBV27 to TRBJ2-7; 9 nucleotides align to TRBD2. V was pared by 6 bases and J by 3 bases, with 12 bases of the junction left unmatched. The CDR3 loop spans 16 amino acids. Germline V gene sequence: CDR1 MNHEY, CDR2 SMNVEV (reference sequence). Here the CDR3 reads CASRKGGPTSGYEQYF. Here the CDR3 DNA reads TGTGCCAGCAGAAAAGGAGGACCGACTAGCGGCTACGAGCAGTACTTC.

The V and J genes are TRBV7-6 and TRBJ1-1, with 8 bases that match TRBD1. The CDR3 is 18 amino acids. V shed 3 bases, J shed 1 base, and the junction held 13 bases outside the gene matches. Germline lookup yields CDR1 SGHVS and CDR2 FNYEAQ. The CDR3 DNA reads as TGTGCCAGCAGCTTTAGCGGGAGTTGGACAGGGACGAACACTGAAGCTTTCTTT. This encodes CASSFSGSWTGTNTEAFF.

The chain employs TRBV12-5 and TRBJ2-7; TRBD1 might be the D (6 bases). This CDR3 is 11 amino acids long. CDR1 is LGHNT, CDR2 FRNRAP, per germline. Trimming shortened V by 5 bases and J by 12 bases, and 14 bases separated the two germline ends. CDR3 protein: CASGPEGVRYF. CDR3 nucleotides: TGTGCTAGTGGTCCTGAGGGGGTTCGGTACTTC.

The chain couples TRBV28 to TRBJ2-7, with 11 bases aligning to TRBD1. Germline loops: CDR1 MDHEN, CDR2 SYDVKM. The CDR3 has 14 amino acids. Trimming cost V 4 bases and J 6 bases; bases outside gene matches: 5. This CDR3 reads CASSSGQGVSEQYF. The CDR3 DNA is TGTGCCAGCAGTTCGGGACAGGGGGTAAGCGAGCAGTACTTC.

This chain uses TRBV10-3 with TRBJ1-5, with 7 nucleotides matching TRBD1. The V gene end was trimmed by 10 bases and the J gene end by 5 bases; junction bases not matched to a gene: 11. The CDR3 runs to 14 residues. Germline values: CDR1 ENHRY, CDR2 SYGVKD. The CDR3 sequence is CATRVCRGHQPQHF. The CDR3 DNA is TGTGCCACACGGGTTTGTAGGGGGCATCAGCCCCAGCATTTT.

This clone was detected a few times. This chain joins TRBV27 and TRBJ1-5, with 9 bases identical to TRBD1. The ends lost 6 bases at V and 9 bases at J; junction bases unmatched: 9. This CDR3 comprises 14 residues. Germline V gene lookup returns CDR1 MNHEY and CDR2 SMNVEV (reference sequence). The CDR3 region is CASSRDREKGPQHF. CDR3 nucleotide sequence: TGTGCCAGCAGCCGGGACAGGGAGAAAGGGCCCCAGCATTTT.

The chain recombines TRBV5-4 with TRBJ2-1, with 9 bases fitting TRBD2. With V trimmed by 4 bases and J by 12 bases, 8 bases remained unmatched. Germline V gene sequence: CDR1 SGHNT, CDR2 YYREEE (reference sequence). The CDR3 is 13 residues long. The CDR3 DNA follows: TGTGCCAGCAGCACGGCGGGGCGGGAGGGGCAGTTCTTC. The encoded protein is CASSTAGREGQFF.

The rearrangement uses TRBV19 and TRBJ2-1; D possibly corresponds to TRBD1 (6 bases). CDR1 LNHDA and CDR2 SQIVND come from the germline V gene (reference sequence). Between the trimmed V and J ends, which lost 4 bases and 4 bases, there was a span of 11 bases. This CDR3 is built from 14 residues. The CDR3 here is CASSTTGRYNEQFF. The CDR3 DNA follows: TGTGCCAGTAGTACTACAGGGCGGTACAATGAGCAGTTCTTC.

The count of this clone is one. This chain links TRBV7-6 with TRBJ2-7, with 8 bases matching TRBD1. Germline-derived CDR1 and CDR2 are SGHVS and FNYEAQ. CDR3 length: 15 residues. V gave up 5 bases and J gave up 9 bases; unmatched junction bases: 15. The CDR3 loop reads CASSPDRVRDPGQYF. In DNA, the CDR3 is TGTGCCAGCAGCCCGGACAGGGTTCGCGATCCTGGGCAGTACTTC.

About this clone: The sample holds other DNA sequences that translate to the same CDR3. The J gene is TRBJ1-1, the V gene TRBV9; tentatively, D is TRBD1 (5 bases). This CDR3 has 16 amino acids. The germline V gene has CDR1 SGDLS and CDR2 YYNGEE. V was cut by 0 bases and J by 0 bases, with 12 bases left in between. CDR3 bases: TGTGCCAGCAGCGTAGGGGTAGGGGTTATGAACACTGAAGCTTTCTTT. This codes for CASSVGVGVMNTEAFF.

The chain couples TRBV28 to TRBJ2-7; D is undetermined. The germline V gene has CDR1 MDHEN and CDR2 SYDVKM. The CDR3 length is 12 residues. The V end was cut by 5 bases, the J end by 4 bases, with 9 bases between. This CDR3 reads CASSPGPYEQYF. In DNA, the CDR3 is TGTGCCAGCAGTCCAGGCCCATACGAGCAGTACTTC.

The gene calls are TRBV12-5 and TRBJ2-3; 8 nucleotides agree with TRBD2. From germline, CDR1 is LGHNT and CDR2 FRNRAP. This CDR3 spans 16 amino acids. V lost 2 bases to trimming and J lost 6 bases; unmatched junction nucleotides: 10. DNA for the CDR3: TGTGCTAGTGGTTTGATCGTAGCGGGACCAGCGGATACGCAGTATTTT. It translates to CASGLIVAGPADTQYF.

This clone was observed once. V and J are TRBV28 and TRBJ2-6, with D possibly being TRBD2 (6 bases). CDR1 is MDHEN, CDR2 SYDVKM, per germline. CDR3 length: 18 residues. The V gene lost 2 bases and the J gene lost 0 bases, with 14 bases spanning the gap. Here the CDR3 DNA reads TGTGCCAGCAGTTTAGGAGGACGGGGGAACTCTGGGGCCAACGTCCTGACTTTC. Its translation: CASSLGGRGNSGANVLTF.

This rearrangement joins TRBV6-5 to TRBJ2-2; no definite D call. Germline V CDR1 and CDR2: MNHEY, SVGAGI. The CDR3 length is 16 residues. Trimming took off 0 bases at V and 3 bases at J, with 11 bases between the two ends. The CDR3 nucleotides are TGTGCCAGCAGTTACTCGAAAGACTCACACACCGGGGAGCTGTTTTTT. Protein sequence: CASSYSKDSHTGELFF.

This rearrangement joins TRBV7-6 to TRBJ2-1, with D unclear. The germline V and J ends were trimmed by 3 bases and 0 bases, with 18 bases remaining between them. Germline loops: CDR1 SGHVS, CDR2 FNYEAQ. This CDR3 region has 18 residues. The CDR3 reads CASSLGSGVTSSYNEQFF. As DNA, the CDR3 is TGTGCCAGCAGCTTGGGTTCCGGAGTGACGAGCTCCTACAATGAGCAGTTCTTC.